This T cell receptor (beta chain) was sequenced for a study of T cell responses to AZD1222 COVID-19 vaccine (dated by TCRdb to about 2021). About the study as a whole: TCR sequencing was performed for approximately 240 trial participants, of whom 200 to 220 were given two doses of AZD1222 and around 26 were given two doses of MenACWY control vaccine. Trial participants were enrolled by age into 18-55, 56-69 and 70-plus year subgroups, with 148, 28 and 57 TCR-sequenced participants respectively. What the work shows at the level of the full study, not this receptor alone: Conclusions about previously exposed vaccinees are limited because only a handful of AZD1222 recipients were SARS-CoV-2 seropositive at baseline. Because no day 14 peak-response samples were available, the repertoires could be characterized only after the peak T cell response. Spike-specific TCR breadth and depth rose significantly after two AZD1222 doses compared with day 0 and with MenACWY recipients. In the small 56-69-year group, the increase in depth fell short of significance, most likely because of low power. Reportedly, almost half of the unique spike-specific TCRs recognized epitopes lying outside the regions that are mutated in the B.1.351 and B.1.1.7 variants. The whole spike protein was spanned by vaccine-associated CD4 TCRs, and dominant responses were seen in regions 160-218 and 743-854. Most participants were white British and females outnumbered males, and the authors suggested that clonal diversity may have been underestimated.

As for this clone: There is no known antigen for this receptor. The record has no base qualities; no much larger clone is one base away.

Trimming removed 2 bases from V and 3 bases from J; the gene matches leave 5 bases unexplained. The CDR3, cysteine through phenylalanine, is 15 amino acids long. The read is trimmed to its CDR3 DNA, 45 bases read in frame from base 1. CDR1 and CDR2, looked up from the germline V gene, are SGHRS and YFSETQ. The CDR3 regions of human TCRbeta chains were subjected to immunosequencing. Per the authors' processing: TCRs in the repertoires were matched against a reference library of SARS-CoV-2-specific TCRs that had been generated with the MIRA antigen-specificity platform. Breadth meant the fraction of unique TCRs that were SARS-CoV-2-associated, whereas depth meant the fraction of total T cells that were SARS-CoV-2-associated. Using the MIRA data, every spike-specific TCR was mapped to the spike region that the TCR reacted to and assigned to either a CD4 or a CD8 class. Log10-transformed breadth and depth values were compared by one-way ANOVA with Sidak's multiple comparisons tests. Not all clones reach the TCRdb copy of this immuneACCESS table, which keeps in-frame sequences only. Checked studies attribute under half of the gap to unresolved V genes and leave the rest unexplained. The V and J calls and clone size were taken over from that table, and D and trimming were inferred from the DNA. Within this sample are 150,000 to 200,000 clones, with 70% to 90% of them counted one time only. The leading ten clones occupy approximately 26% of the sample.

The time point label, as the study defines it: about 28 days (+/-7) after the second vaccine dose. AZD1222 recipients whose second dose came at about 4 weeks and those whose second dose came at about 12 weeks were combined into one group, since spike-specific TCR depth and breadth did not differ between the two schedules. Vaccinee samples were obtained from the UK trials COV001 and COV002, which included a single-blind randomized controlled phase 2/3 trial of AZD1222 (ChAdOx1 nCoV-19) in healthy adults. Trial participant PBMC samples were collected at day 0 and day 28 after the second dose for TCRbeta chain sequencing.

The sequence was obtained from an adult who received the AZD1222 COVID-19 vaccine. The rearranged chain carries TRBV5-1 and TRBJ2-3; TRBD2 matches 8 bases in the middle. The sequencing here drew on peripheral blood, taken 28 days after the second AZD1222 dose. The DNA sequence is TGCGCCAGCAGCTTACGGGGACTAGGGACAGATACGCAGTATTTT. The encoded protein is CASSLRGLGTDTQYF. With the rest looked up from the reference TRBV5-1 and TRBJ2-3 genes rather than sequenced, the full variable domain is KAGVTQTPRYLIKTRGQQVTLSCSPISGHRSVSWYQQTPGQGLQFLFEYFSETQRNKGNFPGRFSGRQFSNSRSEMNVSTLELGDSALYLCASSLRGLGTDTQYFGPGTRLTVL.